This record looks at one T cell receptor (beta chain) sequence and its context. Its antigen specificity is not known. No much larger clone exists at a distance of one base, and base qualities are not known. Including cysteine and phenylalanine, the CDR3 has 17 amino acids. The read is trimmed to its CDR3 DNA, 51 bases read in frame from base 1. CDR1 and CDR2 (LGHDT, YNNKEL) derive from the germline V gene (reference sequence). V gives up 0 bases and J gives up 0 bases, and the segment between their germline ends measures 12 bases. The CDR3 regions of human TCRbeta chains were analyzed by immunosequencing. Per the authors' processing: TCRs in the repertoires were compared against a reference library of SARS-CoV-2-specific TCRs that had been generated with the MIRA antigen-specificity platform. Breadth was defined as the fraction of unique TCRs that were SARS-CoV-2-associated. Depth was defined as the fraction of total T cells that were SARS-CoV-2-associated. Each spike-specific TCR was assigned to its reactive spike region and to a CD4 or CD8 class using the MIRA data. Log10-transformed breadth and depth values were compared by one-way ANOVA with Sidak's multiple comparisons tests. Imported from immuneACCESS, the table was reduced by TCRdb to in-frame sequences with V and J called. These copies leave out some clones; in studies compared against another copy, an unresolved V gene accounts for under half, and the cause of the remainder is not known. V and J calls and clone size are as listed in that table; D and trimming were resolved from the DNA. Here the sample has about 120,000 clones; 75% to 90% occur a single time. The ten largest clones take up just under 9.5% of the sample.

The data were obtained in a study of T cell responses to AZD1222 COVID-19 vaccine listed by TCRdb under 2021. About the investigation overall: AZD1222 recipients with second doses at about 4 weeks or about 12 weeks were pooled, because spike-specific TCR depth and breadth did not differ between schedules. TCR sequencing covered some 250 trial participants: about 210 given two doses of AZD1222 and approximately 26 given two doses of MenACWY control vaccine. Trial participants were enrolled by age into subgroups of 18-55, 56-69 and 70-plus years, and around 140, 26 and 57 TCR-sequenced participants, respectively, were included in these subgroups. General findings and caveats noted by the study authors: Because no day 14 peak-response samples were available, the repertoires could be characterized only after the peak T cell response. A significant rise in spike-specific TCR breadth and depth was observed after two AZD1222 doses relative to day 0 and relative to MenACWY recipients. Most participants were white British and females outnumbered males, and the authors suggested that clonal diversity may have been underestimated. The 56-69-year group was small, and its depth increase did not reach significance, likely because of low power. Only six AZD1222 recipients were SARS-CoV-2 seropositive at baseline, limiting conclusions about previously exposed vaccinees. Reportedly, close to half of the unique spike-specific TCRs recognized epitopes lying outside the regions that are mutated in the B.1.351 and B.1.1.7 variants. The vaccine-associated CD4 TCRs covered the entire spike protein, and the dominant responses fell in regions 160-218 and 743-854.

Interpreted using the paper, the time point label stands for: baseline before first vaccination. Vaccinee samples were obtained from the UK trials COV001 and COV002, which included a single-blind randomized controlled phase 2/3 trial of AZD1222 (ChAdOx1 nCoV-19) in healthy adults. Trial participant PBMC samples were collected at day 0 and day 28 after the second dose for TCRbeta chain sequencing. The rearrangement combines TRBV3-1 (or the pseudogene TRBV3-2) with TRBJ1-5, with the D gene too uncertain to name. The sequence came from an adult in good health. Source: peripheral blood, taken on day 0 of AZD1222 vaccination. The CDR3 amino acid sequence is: CASSQDKSGFSNQPQHF. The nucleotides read TGTGCCAGCAGCCAAGATAAGTCGGGCTTTAGCAATCAGCCCCAGCATTTT.